These 15 T cell receptor beta chains came from one sample sequenced in a study of blood T cell repertoires in COVID-19. Sequencing used immunoSEQ multiplex PCR; TCRdb keeps in-frame clones, though not all of them. This table has 200,000 to 250,000 clones, 83% appearing once. Sequencing was carried out using PBMCs or T cells enriched from blood (not recorded which). These receptors were collected from a woman between 50 and 59 years old who had been exposed to COVID-19.

This clone came up once. The chain carries TRBV27 and TRBJ2-5, with TRBD1 matching 9 bases. The V segment lost 5 bases and the J segment 5 bases; nucleotides outside the gene matches: 9. Germline-derived CDR1 and CDR2 are MNHEY and SMNVEV (reference sequence). The CDR3 is made up of 15 amino acids. The CDR3 bases are TGTGCCAGCAGTCGAAACAGGGGGCTCGGGGAGACCCAGTACTTC. Protein product: CASSRNRGLGETQYF.

The V call is TRBV10-3, the J call TRBJ2-1; the match to TRBD1 covers 10 bases. The germline CDR1 and CDR2 sequences are ENHRY and SYGVKD. J lost 8 bases, V lost 4 bases, and 11 bases had no gene match. The CDR3 loop spans 16 amino acids. The CDR3 protein is CAISVGTGVKKDEQFF. The CDR3 DNA reads TGTGCCATCAGTGTCGGGACAGGGGTGAAAAAGGATGAGCAGTTCTTC.

The chain links TRBV18 to TRBJ1-5; TRBD1 matches 7 bases. CDR1 is KGHSH and CDR2 is LQKENI in the germline V gene. The CDR3 totals 15 residues. Trimming took 2 bases from V and 4 from J; bases not matched to a gene: 5. The CDR3 loop reads CASSPVEGANQPQHF. In DNA, the CDR3 is TGTGCCAGCTCACCAGTCGAGGGGGCGAATCAGCCCCAGCATTTT.

The chain has TRBV28 and TRBJ1-1; D remains ambiguous. Germline V CDR1 and CDR2: MDHEN, SYDVKM. With 6 bases removed from V and 1 base from J, the gap between germline ends came to 18 bases. The CDR3 is 16 amino acids. The CDR3 reads CASRPGFAQSNTEAFF. The DNA of the CDR3 is TGTGCCAGCAGGCCCGGGTTCGCCCAATCGAACACTGAAGCTTTCTTT.

The rearrangement joins TRBV3-1 (or the pseudogene TRBV3-2) to TRBJ1-3, with D possibly matching TRBD1 (6 bases). Between the trimmed V and J ends, which lost 4 bases and 4 bases, there was a span of 8 bases. There are 13 residues in the CDR3. Germline V lookup: CDR1 LGHDT, CDR2 YNNKEL (reference sequence). CDR3 sequence (DNA): TGTGCCAGCAGCCGGACAGTCGGAAACACCATATATTTT. The encoded protein is CASSRTVGNTIYF.

The V call is TRBV5-8, the J call TRBJ2-5; possibly TRBD2 for D (5 bases). CDR1 is SGHTS and CDR2 is YDEGEE in the germline V gene. The V gene lost 0 bases and the J gene lost 5 bases, with 11 bases spanning the gap. CDR3 length: 14 residues. The CDR3 sequence is CASSLGLRGETQYF. CDR3 DNA: TGTGCCAGCAGCTTGGGGTTGAGAGGGGAGACCCAGTACTTC. The whole variable domain, remainder taken from reference TRBV5-8 and TRBJ2-5, is EAGVTQSPTHLIKTRGQQATLRCSPISGHTSVYWYQQALGLGLQFLLWYDEGEERNRGNFPPRFSGRQFPNYSSELNVNALELEDSALYLCASSLGLRGETQYFGPGTRLLVL.

The V call is TRBV7-2, the J call TRBJ2-3; D is unclear. The germline V gene encodes CDR1 SGHTA and CDR2 FQGNSA. The CDR3 consists of 13 residues. V was clipped by 5 bases and J by 3 bases, with 9 bases between them. CDR3: CASSKLTTDTQYF. The CDR3 DNA sequence: TGTGCCAGCAGCAAACTCACGACAGATACGCAGTATTTT. Combining the CDR3 with reference TRBV7-2 and TRBJ2-3 gives the whole variable domain GAGVSQSPSNKVTEKGKDVELRCDPISGHTALYWYRQSLGQGLEFLIYFQGNSAPDKSGLPSDRFSAERTGGSVSTLTIQRTQQEDSAVYLCASSKLTTDTQYFGPGTRLTVL.

In its sample, this clone was seen a few times. The chain links TRBV19 to TRBJ2-7; D is undetermined. With 5 bases removed from V and 6 bases from J, the gap between germline ends came to 20 bases. Germline-derived CDR1 and CDR2 are LNHDA and SQIVND (reference sequence). The CDR3 consists of 15 residues. This chain's CDR3 is CASSQSHDPRFEQYF. DNA of the CDR3: TGTGCCAGTAGTCAATCGCATGACCCTAGGTTCGAGCAGTACTTC.

J is TRBJ1-5 and V is TRBV6-6, with D perhaps matching TRBD1 (6 bases). The CDR3 has 16 residues. Trimming took 5 bases from V and 4 from J, leaving 18 bases between them. CDR1 is MNHNY, CDR2 SVGAGI, per germline (reference sequence). The CDR3 sequence: CASSRVATGGNQPQHF. CDR3 nucleotides: TGTGCCAGCAGTCGAGTCGCGACAGGCGGTAATCAGCCCCAGCATTTT.

V and J are TRBV2 and TRBJ2-7; perhaps TRBD1 as D (5 bases). V gave up 3 bases and J gave up 4 bases, with 10 bases separating them. This CDR3 has 13 amino acids. CDR1 is SNHLY, CDR2 FYNNEI, per germline. As DNA, the CDR3 is TGTGCCAGCAGTGACAGGGTATCTTACGAGCAGTACTTC. Its translation: CASSDRVSYEQYF.

V gene TRBV18 combines with J gene TRBJ1-2; 7 positions match TRBD1. The germline V gene encodes CDR1 KGHSH and CDR2 LQKENI. The V gene end was trimmed by 6 bases and the J gene end by 2 bases; junction bases not matched to a gene: 9. The CDR3 sequence is 15 residues long. Here the CDR3 DNA reads TGTGCCAGCTCCGATCTGACAGGGCCCAACTATGGCTACACCTTC. It specifies CASSDLTGPNYGYTF.

The V call is TRBV7-2, the J call TRBJ2-7, with a weak D call TRBD2 (5 bases). The CDR3 is made up of 15 amino acids. The ends were cut back, 2 bases at V and 7 bases at J, with 18 bases in the middle. Per germline, CDR1 SGHTA and CDR2 FQGNSA. CDR3 sequence: CASSLRATEGAEQYF. In nucleotides, the CDR3 is TGTGCCAGCAGCTTAAGGGCAACAGAGGGAGCGGAGCAGTACTTC.

CDR3: CASSLAVINEKLFF. The DNA of the CDR3 is TGTGCCAGCAGCTTAGCAGTCATCAATGAAAAACTGTTTTTT. J is TRBJ1-4 and V is TRBV11-2, with D unclear. Trimming left V 1 base short and J 5 bases short, with 8 bases between. The V gene's germline CDR1 is SGHAT and CDR2 FQNNGV. The CDR3 has 14 residues.

The J gene is TRBJ1-1, the V gene TRBV10-3; D unclear. CDR3 length: 15 residues. CDR1 and CDR2 (germline): ENHRY, SYGVKD. V lost 5 bases to trimming and J lost 6 bases, with 19 bases between them. In DNA, the CDR3 is TGTGCCATCAGTCCTACCAGTGAACTAGCCCCTGAAGCTTTCTTT. Translated, it gives CAISPTSELAPEAFF.

The V and J genes are TRBV12-5 and TRBJ1-1; weak D call: TRBD1 (5 bases). Deletions cut 7 bases from V and 6 bases from J, with 21 bases between. The CDR3 has 15 amino acids. CDR1 and CDR2 (germline): LGHNT, FRNRAP. CDR3 sequence: CASADRDSFRAEAFF. The CDR3 coding sequence is TGTGCTAGTGCCGATCGGGACTCCTTTAGAGCTGAAGCTTTCTTT.